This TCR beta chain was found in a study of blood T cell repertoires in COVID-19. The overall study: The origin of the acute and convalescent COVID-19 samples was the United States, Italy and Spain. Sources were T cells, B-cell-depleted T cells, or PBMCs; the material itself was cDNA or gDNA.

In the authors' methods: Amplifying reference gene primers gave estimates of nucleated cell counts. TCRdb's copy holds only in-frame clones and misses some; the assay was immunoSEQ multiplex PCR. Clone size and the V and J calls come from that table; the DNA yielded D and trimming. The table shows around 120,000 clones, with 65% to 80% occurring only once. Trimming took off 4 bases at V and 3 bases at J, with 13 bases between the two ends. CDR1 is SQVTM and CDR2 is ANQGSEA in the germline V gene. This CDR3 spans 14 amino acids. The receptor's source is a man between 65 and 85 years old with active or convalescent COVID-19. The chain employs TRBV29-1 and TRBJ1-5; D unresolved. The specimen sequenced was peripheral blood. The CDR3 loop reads CSVATANPNQPQHF. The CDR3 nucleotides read TGCAGCGTTGCAACAGCAAACCCCAATCAGCCCCAGCATTTT.